This is a list of T cell receptor beta chains from one sample in a study of shared clonotypes between healthy human individuals. This table comes from immunoSEQ multiplex PCR, and its TCRdb copy is limited to in-frame clones, with some not included. The repertoire has roughly 2,000,000 clones, 93% of them found once; the top ten carry more than 1.5%. The sample was naive CD8+ T cells from PBMCs. Receptors originate from a man aged 18-30 years in good health. Some clones in this sample may be carry-over from other donors' samples. The CDR3 runs from the conserved cysteine through the conserved F or W. Fields, in order: J gene, clone size, CDR3 length, V gene, CDR3 protein. Clone size is shown for a subset of rows, as once, few, many or a class of expanded clone.

J: TRBJ2-1; size: -; length: 13; V: TRBV27; CDR3: CASSLWATNEQFF
J: TRBJ1-1; size: -; length: 12; V: TRBV2; CDR3: CASMQGNTEAFF
J: TRBJ1-3; size: -; length: 17; V: TRBV5-6; CDR3: CASSLLTNGFSGNTIYF
J: TRBJ2-1; size: -; length: 14; V: TRBV13; CDR3: CASSPPGGGNEQFF
J: TRBJ2-7; size: once; length: 16; V: TRBV27; CDR3: CASSLSGEVAIHGQYF
J: TRBJ2-1; size: few; length: 15; V: TRBV19; CDR3: CASSSGTGSYNEQFF
J: TRBJ2-7; size: -; length: 16; V: TRBV5-6; CDR3: CASSLVRAGGSYEQYF
J: TRBJ2-1; size: -; length: 18; V: TRBV5-1; CDR3: CASSLSHREEREGNEQFF
J: TRBJ1-1; size: -; length: 15; V: TRBV5-1; CDR3: CASSLGWGKNTEAFF
J: TRBJ1-1; size: -; length: 13; V: TRBV27; CDR3: CASSSRLNTEAFF
J: TRBJ2-2; size: -; length: 16; V: TRBV4-1; CDR3: CASSHVAVANTGELFF
J: TRBJ2-7; size: -; length: 15; V: TRBV9; CDR3: CASSVGDSTSYEQYF
J: TRBJ2-1; size: -; length: 13; V: TRBV28; CDR3: CASSLQSYNEQFF
J: TRBJ2-7; size: -; length: 15; V: TRBV2; CDR3: CATLGAGGVGNEQYF
J: TRBJ2-1; size: -; length: 13; V: TRBV13; CDR3: CASSGRDYNEQFF
J: TRBJ2-3; size: -; length: 16; V: TRBV2; CDR3: CASTRDRGTATDTQYF
J: TRBJ2-1; size: -; length: 15; V: TRBV7-9; CDR3: CASSFRSGTDNEQFF
J: TRBJ1-2; size: -; length: 10; V: TRBV29-1; CDR3: CSVPDYGYTF
J: TRBJ2-1; size: -; length: 12; V: TRBV7-9; CDR3: CASSYGTNEQFF
J: TRBJ1-3; size: -; length: 11; V: TRBV27; CDR3: CASSFGDTIYF
J: TRBJ1-1; size: -; length: 16; V: TRBV28; CDR3: CASSLFRGEVNTEAFF
J: TRBJ2-1; size: -; length: 12; V: TRBV7-9; CDR3: CASSRGSNEQFF
J: TRBJ2-7; size: -; length: 13; V: TRBV7-2; CDR3: CASSGRGIYEQYF
J: TRBJ2-5; size: -; length: 16; V: TRBV7-8; CDR3: CASSRTSGEIWETQYF
J: TRBJ2-7; size: -; length: 13; V: TRBV6-1; CDR3: CASSEGVSYEQYF
J: TRBJ1-1; size: -; length: 13; V: TRBV11-2; CDR3: CASSGPRGTEAFF
J: TRBJ2-7; size: -; length: 15; V: TRBV6-6; CDR3: CASSYEQGLSYEQYF
J: TRBJ1-2; size: -; length: 13; V: TRBV6-1; CDR3: CASSEHRLNGYTF
J: TRBJ2-7; size: -; length: 17; V: TRBV5-1; CDR3: CASSQGLAGSLIFEQYF
J: TRBJ1-4; size: -; length: 15; V: TRBV27; CDR3: CASTDNVATNEKLFF
J: TRBJ2-7; size: -; length: 14; V: TRBV28; CDR3: CASSFHRGPYEQYF
J: TRBJ2-1; size: -; length: 18; V: TRBV30; CDR3: CAGTPPPTSDTSYNEQFF
J: TRBJ1-5; size: -; length: 14; V: TRBV27; CDR3: CASSLSYGNQPQHF
J: TRBJ2-1; size: -; length: 18; V: TRBV4-1; CDR3: CASSHRAGAGGIYNEQFF
J: TRBJ2-1; size: -; length: 16; V: TRBV7-8; CDR3: CASSPLAGGNYNEQFF
J: TRBJ1-1; size: -; length: 14; V: TRBV6-5; CDR3: CASSRTGRLAEAFF
J: TRBJ2-1; size: -; length: 16; V: TRBV19; CDR3: CASTQRGRALVNEQFF
J: TRBJ1-5; size: -; length: 19; V: TRBV7-2; CDR3: CASSLDSRGRGNNNQPQHF
J: TRBJ2-7; size: -; length: 14; V: TRBV5-4; CDR3: CASSPTQGLYEQYF
J: TRBJ2-5; size: -; length: 15; V: TRBV4-1; CDR3: CASSPVGRDEETQYF